The 5 T cell receptor beta chains given below trace back to one sample, sequenced in a study of blood T cell repertoires in COVID-19. Profiled with immunoSEQ multiplex PCR; TCRdb holds only in-frame clones, not every one. Of about 670,000 clones listed, more than 80% are singletons. Sample: peripheral blood. The receptors shown here come from a woman between 18 and 29 years old with acute or convalescent COVID-19.

V and J are TRBV6-5 and TRBJ1-1; 7 bases map to TRBD1. This CDR3 has 14 amino acids. Trimming cost V 6 bases and J 5 bases; bases outside gene matches: 9. Germline V CDR1 and CDR2: MNHEY, SVGAGI. CDR3 region: CASSPGQRGTEAFF. The DNA of the CDR3 is TGTGCCAGCAGCCCGGGACAGAGGGGGACTGAAGCTTTCTTT.

The chain uses TRBV28 and TRBJ1-2; 8 nucleotides agree with TRBD1. The germline V gene has CDR1 MDHEN and CDR2 SYDVKM. Trimming at V came to 4 bases and at J to 8 bases, leaving 9 bases not matched to a gene. The CDR3 runs to 14 residues. The CDR3 region has the DNA TGTGCCAGCAGTTGGAGAGACAGGGGTGGAGGCTACACCTTC. It is translated as CASSWRDRGGGYTF.

This clone was counted a single time. V gene TRBV30 combines with J gene TRBJ1-1, with TRBD1 matching 8 bases. Germline CDR1 is GTSNPN and CDR2 is SVGIG (reference sequence). V lost 1 base and J lost 4; bases outside the gene matches: 2. The CDR3 extends over 13 amino acids. CDR3 bases: TGTGCCTGGAGTGCCGACAGGGGCACTGAAGCTTTCTTT. Translating it yields CAWSADRGTEAFF.

This clone appeared a single time. The gene calls are TRBV10-2 and TRBJ2-3, with D unclear. V lost 5 bases and J 1 base, leaving 13 bases between the germline ends. In germline, CDR1 is WSHSY, CDR2 SAAADI. This CDR3 has 15 amino acids. Here the CDR3 DNA reads TGCGCCAGCAGTCCCCGAGATTTGGGCACAGATACGCAGTATTTT. Its protein is CASSPRDLGTDTQYF.

This clone was observed a single time. The chain has TRBV19 and TRBJ2-3; tentatively, D is TRBD2 (7 bases). V dropped 3 bases and J dropped 2 bases, with 18 bases sitting between them. Germline CDR1 LNHDA, CDR2 SQIVND (reference sequence). This CDR3 region has 17 residues. The CDR3 is CASSMLPGGRNTDTQYF. The CDR3 region has the DNA TGTGCCAGTAGTATGTTGCCGGGGGGCCGTAACACAGATACGCAGTATTTT.